This paragraph covers one T cell receptor beta chain sequence. Its antigen is unidentified. Primers included in the PCR were 60 Vbeta and 13 Jbeta primers. Method: immunoSEQ multiplex PCR; TCRdb's copy keeps in-frame clones and lacks some. The data hold fewer than 200,000 clones, with approximately 80% observed a single time. The data originate from a study of cytomegalovirus exposure and HLA in healthy donors. Study-level results: Excluded were some V segments that proved indistinguishable, including TRBV6-2 and TRBV6-3.

This CDR3 comprises 16 residues. Germline CDR1 reads MNHEY; CDR2 reads SMNVEV (reference sequence). The V and J ends lost 3 bases and 4 bases, in that order; junction bases with no gene match: 10. V and J are TRBV27 and TRBJ1-1; TRBD1 aligns across 8 bases. Material: PBMCs. The clonotype was recovered from a man under 40 in good health and CMV-seronegative. The CDR3 here is CASSFSGTGSLTEAFF. Written as DNA, the CDR3 is TGTGCCAGCAGTTTTAGTGGGACAGGATCCCTCACTGAAGCTTTCTTT.